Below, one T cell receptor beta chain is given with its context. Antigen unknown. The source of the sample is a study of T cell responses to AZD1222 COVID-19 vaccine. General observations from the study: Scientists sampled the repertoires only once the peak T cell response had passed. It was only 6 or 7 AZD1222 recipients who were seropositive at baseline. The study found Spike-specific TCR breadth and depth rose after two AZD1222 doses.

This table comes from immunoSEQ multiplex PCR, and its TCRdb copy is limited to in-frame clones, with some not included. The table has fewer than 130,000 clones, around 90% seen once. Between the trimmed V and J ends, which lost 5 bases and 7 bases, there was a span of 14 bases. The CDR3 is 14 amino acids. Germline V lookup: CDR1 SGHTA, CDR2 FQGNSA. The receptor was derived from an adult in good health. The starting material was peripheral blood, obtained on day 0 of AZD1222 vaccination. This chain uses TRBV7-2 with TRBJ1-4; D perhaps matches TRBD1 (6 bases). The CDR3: CASSPDSLIEKLFF. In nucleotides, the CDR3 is TGTGCCAGCAGCCCGGACAGTCTAATTGAAAAACTGTTTTTT.